This passage covers 21 T cell receptor beta chains from one sample sequenced in a study of blood T cell repertoires in COVID-19. Measured with immunoSEQ multiplex PCR; TCRdb has only the in-frame clones, and not every one. The repertoire holds a few hundred thousand clones, with approximately 86% as singletons. The sequenced sample was peripheral blood. Receptor source: a young man with active or convalescent COVID-19.

This clone was seen a handful of times. The genes are TRBV27 and TRBJ1-4; D is unresolved. The CDR3 has 14 amino acids. From germline, CDR1 is MNHEY and CDR2 SMNVEV (reference sequence). The ends were cut back, 4 bases at V and 4 bases at J, with 10 bases in the middle. CDR3 sequence (DNA): TGTGCCAGCAGTTACAGAAGCTTTAATGAAAAACTGTTTTTT. Its protein product is CASSYRSFNEKLFF.

The chain is built from TRBV13 and TRBJ2-3, with D tentatively TRBD2 (6 bases). There are 15 residues in the CDR3. Germline CDR1 and CDR2: PRHDT and FYEKMQ (reference sequence). V gave up 5 bases and J gave up 0 bases, with 12 bases separating them. The CDR3 coding sequence is TGTGCCAGCAGCCCAAACGGGGGAAGCACAGATACGCAGTATTTT. Encoded protein: CASSPNGGSTDTQYF.

This clone occurred once. The DNA of the CDR3 is TGCGCCAGCAGTGAGGACGGGTCCCATGAAGCTTTCTTT. This gives the protein CASSEDGSHEAFF. V gene TRBV10-1 combines with J gene TRBJ1-1; D gene unclear. The length of the CDR3 is 13 residues. V was pared by 2 bases and J by 7 bases, with 11 bases between. CDR1 is WNHNN, CDR2 SYGVQD, per germline (reference sequence).

The V and J genes are TRBV7-8 and TRBJ1-2; D is unresolved. Germline V CDR1 and CDR2: SGHVS, FQNEAQ. Trimming left V 1 base short and J 6 bases short, with 9 bases between. CDR3 length: 13 residues. The CDR3 here is CASSLVGGNGYTF. CDR3 in DNA: TGTGCCAGCAGCTTAGTAGGAGGGAATGGCTACACCTTC.

The chain carries TRBV5-6 and TRBJ2-7, with a tentative D call TRBD2 (6 bases). The CDR3 totals 14 residues. Trimming left V 0 bases short and J 6 bases short, with 13 bases between. Per the germline V gene, CDR1 is SGHDT and CDR2 is YYEEEE. The CDR3: CASSLVEGRSEQYF. CDR3 DNA: TGTGCCAGCAGCTTGGTGGAGGGGCGCAGCGAGCAGTACTTC.

V is TRBV4-3 and J is TRBJ1-5; D might be TRBD1 (5 bases). Germline CDR1 is LGHNA and CDR2 is YSLEER. V was trimmed by 3 bases and J by 0 bases, leaving 6 bases between them. The length of the CDR3 is 14 residues. The CDR3 nucleotides read TGCGCCAGCAGCCAGGGGGGTAGCAATCAGCCCCAGCATTTT. The encoded protein is CASSQGGSNQPQHF.

The count of this clone is one. This chain uses TRBV6-5 with TRBJ2-1; 9 nucleotides line up with TRBD2. Germline CDR1 reads MNHEY; CDR2 reads SVGAGI. V lost 2 bases and J lost 6; bases outside the gene matches: 5. CDR3 length: 15 residues. CDR3 protein: CASSYQGLAGNEQFF. The CDR3 bases are TGTGCCAGCAGTTACCAGGGACTAGCAGGCAATGAGCAGTTCTTC.

The table lists this clone with a few counts. The chain links TRBV7-9 to TRBJ2-1; weak D call: TRBD2 (6 bases). Trimming removed 3 bases at V and 10 bases at J, with 7 bases between. The CDR3 has 11 residues. Germline V gives CDR1 SEHNR, CDR2 FQNEAQ (reference sequence). The CDR3 coding sequence is TGTGCCAGCAGCTTCGGAGGGGAGCAGTTCTTC. This gives the protein CASSFGGEQFF.

The chain joins TRBV7-2 to TRBJ1-4; D gene uncertain. This CDR3 comprises 17 residues. CDR1 is SGHTA, CDR2 FQGNSA, per germline. V was pared by 5 bases and J by 7 bases, with 23 bases between. The CDR3 nucleotides are TGTGCCAGCAGCCCGAATAGTGTATCGCAACCGGGTGAAAAACTGTTTTTT. This sequence encodes CASSPNSVSQPGEKLFF.

This chain uses TRBV5-1 with TRBJ1-1, with 8 nucleotides matching TRBD1. The CDR3 spans 14 residues. CDR1 is SGHRS, CDR2 YFSETQ, per germline. Trimming cost V 5 bases and J 6 bases; bases outside gene matches: 9. CDR3 coding DNA: TGCGCCAGCAGACTCAGTTCAGGGGGCTCTGAAGCTTTCTTT. This codes for CASRLSSGGSEAFF.

This rearrangement joins TRBV7-8 to TRBJ1-6; no reliable D call. CDR1 and CDR2 (germline): SGHVS, FQNEAQ. V gave up 4 bases and J gave up 8 bases, with 18 bases separating them. The CDR3 loop spans 16 amino acids. The DNA for the CDR3 is TGTGCCAGCAGCTCCAATAGCGGGTCTCTTTATTCACCCCTCCACTTT. Translation gives CASSSNSGSLYSPLHF.

This clone was picked up a small number of times. V usage is TRBV5-6 and J usage is TRBJ2-3; 11 nucleotides agree with TRBD2. The V and J ends lost 0 bases and 4 bases, in that order; junction bases with no gene match: 7. Germline CDR1 SGHDT, CDR2 YYEEEE. The CDR3 runs to 17 residues. CDR3 DNA sequence: TGTGCCAGCAGCTTGGCCTTTAGCGGGGGGGCCTCAGATACGCAGTATTTT. This codes for CASSLAFSGGASDTQYF.

The chain joins TRBV19 to TRBJ2-5; 11 nucleotides align to TRBD2. The CDR3 runs 16 residues. Germline V gene lookup returns CDR1 LNHDA and CDR2 SQIVND (reference sequence). The junction had 10 bases not matched to a gene; V was cut back by 10 bases and J by 0 bases. CDR3 nucleotide sequence: TGTGCCACCTCGATGGGACTAGCGGTGTACCAAGAGACCCAGTACTTC. Protein product: CATSMGLAVYQETQYF.

The chain combines TRBV4-3 with TRBJ2-3, with TRBD2 identical over 9 bases. With 0 bases clipped from V and 5 bases from J, the junction kept 15 bases outside the gene matches. The CDR3 consists of 19 residues. Germline-derived CDR1 and CDR2 are LGHNA and YSLEER. The DNA for the CDR3 is TGCGCCAGCAGCCAAGATCCCCCACTAGCGGGCCCCGCTGGAGATACGCAGTATTTT. Its translation is CASSQDPPLAGPAGDTQYF.

CDR3 region: CAVAGESDTEAFF. The CDR3, as DNA: TGTGCCGTCGCAGGGGAGTCGGACACTGAAGCTTTCTTT. The chain combines TRBV30 with TRBJ1-1, with D perhaps TRBD1 (6 bases). There are 13 residues in the CDR3. Trimming took 8 bases from V and 3 from J, leaving 16 bases between them. The germline CDR1 and CDR2 sequences are GTSNPN and SVGIG (reference sequence).

CDR3: CASSEGGRQVNEKLFF. The DNA for the CDR3 is TGTGCCAGCAGCGAGGGAGGGAGACAGGTTAATGAAAAACTGTTTTTT. The genes are TRBV9 and TRBJ1-4; possible D gene TRBD1, 6 bases. V dropped 3 bases and J dropped 4 bases, with 16 bases sitting between them. The germline CDR1 and CDR2 sequences are SGDLS and YYNGEE. The CDR3 covers 16 residues.

This chain joins TRBV5-5 and TRBJ2-1; TRBD2 aligns across 7 bases. V trimming: 0 bases; J trimming: 8 bases; junction bases outside the gene matches: 8. The length of the CDR3 is 15 residues. CDR1 is SGHKS, CDR2 YYEKEE, per germline (reference sequence). CDR3 in DNA: TGTGCCAGCAGCTTGGGTGGCGGGGGAACCGATGAGCAGTTCTTC. Translating it yields CASSLGGGGTDEQFF.

V gene TRBV5-1 combines with J gene TRBJ2-5, with 9 nucleotides matching TRBD2. From germline, CDR1 is SGHRS and CDR2 YFSETQ. After removal of 7 bases from V and 5 bases from J, the junction contained 15 bases not matched to a gene. CDR3 length: 16 amino acids. CDR3: CASLVAGGPFVETQYF. DNA of the CDR3: TGCGCCAGCCTGGTCGCGGGGGGGCCGTTCGTCGAGACCCAGTACTTC.

V and J are TRBV25-1 and TRBJ1-5; no clear D gene. V was trimmed by 3 bases and J by 2 bases, leaving 5 bases between them. CDR1 and CDR2 (germline): MGHDK, SYGVNS. The CDR3 runs 13 residues. DNA of the CDR3: TGTGCCAGCAGTGATACAGGCAATCAGCCCCAGCATTTT. Translated: CASSDTGNQPQHF.

The chain employs TRBV10-2 and TRBJ2-5, with 9 bases aligning to TRBD2. Per germline, CDR1 WSHSY and CDR2 SAAADI. Unmatched junction bases numbered 5, after V lost 5 bases and J lost 1 base. The CDR3 runs 15 residues. CDR3 residues: CASSPLRGGQETQYF. The CDR3 nucleotides read TGCGCCAGCAGTCCGCTGCGGGGGGGCCAAGAGACCCAGTACTTC.

The J gene is TRBJ1-6, the V gene TRBV19; no firm D call. In germline, CDR1 is LNHDA, CDR2 SQIVND (reference sequence). Trimming pared 1 base from V and 4 bases from J, leaving 11 bases between. The CDR3 contains 16 residues. Written as DNA, the CDR3 is TGTGCCAGTAGTATAGTTCTGCAGCGATATAATTCACCCCTCCACTTT. It translates to CASSIVLQRYNSPLHF.